This T cell receptor beta chain was sequenced for a study of blood T cells in healthy people across ages (dated by TCRdb to between 2014 and 2016). Regarding the complete study: Template switching captured roughly one uniquely barcoded TCR beta cDNA molecule per two T cells in model experiments. The study measured age-related changes in TCR beta repertoire diversity using deep sequencing normalized with unique cDNA molecular identifiers. To avoid experimental bias, donors of different ages were randomly spread across the sequencing lanes. Donors were grouped into four age groups: young (average roughly 17 years), middle-aged (over 35), aged (around 66) and long-lived (approximately 81). For two donors (one aged 18 to 30 and one aged 80 or older), the study analyzed two additional independent replicas of 1 million unique cDNA reads from the same blood draw.

The paper as a whole reports these results and caveats: Since profiling was done on bulk unsorted PBMCs, naive and antigen-experienced compartments could not be conclusively compared. Estimates of total diversity from one million sequenced T cells were regarded as lower bounds and underestimates. As age increased, observed TCR beta diversity per million T cells dropped in a roughly linear way, and a significant reduction was already evident by age 40. There was a strong correlation between observed TCR beta diversity and the percentage of naive T cells measured by flow cytometry. Because the CMV infection status of the donors was unknown, age-related changes in expanded clonotypes may potentially have been confounded. Compared with the aged group, the long-lived group had more naive CD4+ T cells, fewer expanded clones and increased TCR diversity, a pattern suggesting age selection.

With regard to this clonotype: Its recognized antigen is unknown. Per-nucleotide qualities are absent, and no much larger clonotype sits a single base away.

The donors were roughly 40 Caucasian individuals from Russia, aged roughly 6 to 90 years, who were systemically healthy. Each donor gave ten milliliters of peripheral blood, drawn into EDTA-treated Vacutainer tubes. PBMCs were isolated by Ficoll-Paque density-gradient centrifugation, with at least 7 million obtained per sample. Trizol reagent was used to extract total RNA from PBMCs, with at least 6 micrograms per sample. Naive CD45RAhigh/CD27high T cell percentages were measured by flow cytometry on a PBMC aliquot from every donor. CDR1 SGHTA and CDR2 FQGNSA are derived from the germline V gene. Its CDR3 holds 19 amino acids, cysteine through phenylalanine. The DNA shown is the 57-base CDR3, in frame from base 1. V is clipped by 4 bases and J by 0 bases, and the sequence between their germline boundaries is 22 bases long. The protocol used for the library was 5' RACE. TCRdb records Illumina HiSeq 2500 as the sequencer. A second about 6 to 11 cycle PCR used a sample-barcoded 5' primer and a J-beta primer mix. A template-switch 5' adaptor carrying 12 random nucleotides introduced a unique molecular identifier onto each TCR beta cDNA molecule. At least 2.5 million CDR3-containing paired-end reads were obtained from each sample. The Mint cDNA synthesis kit, primed by a TRBC-specific oligonucleotide, was used to synthesize first-strand cDNA from all RNA. All cDNA was treated with uracil-DNA glycosylase and then went through a first 18-cycle PCR with the universal primers M1SS and BC2_uni_R. In the authors' own workflow: Each sample was normalized by randomly selecting 1 million high-quality reads, each carrying a distinct molecular identifier. Instead of being binned into consensus sequences, reads that shared molecular identifiers were thrown out. MiTCR, set to a Q25 quality threshold and the strictest error-elimination algorithm, was used for CDR3 identification, clonotype clustering and error correction. A nonparametric unseen species model using Euler transformation provided a lower-bound estimate of total TCR beta diversity. TCRdb reworked the public reads: Q25 trimming with fastp, MiXCR clone assembly, productive beta chains retained. One record per CDR3 amino acid sequence lists the most common genes and DNA. These V and J calls derive from TCRdb rather than the authors' analysis. The sample data list about 780,000 distinct CDR3 sequences, and approximately 67% of these were observed just once. 28% of the sample lies in the top ten.

The TCR was taken from a young man in good health. The rearranged segments are TRBV7-2 and TRBJ2-1, with TRBD1 as a weak D call on 6 bases. The sequencing sample was made of blood. The CDR3 region reads CASSSKAVERGSSYNEQFF. DNA sequence: TGTGCCAGCAGCTCCAAGGCTGTGGAGAGGGGGAGCTCCTACAATGAGCAGTTCTTC. Extended through the reference TRBV7-2 and TRBJ2-1 proteins, this CDR3 yields the full variable domain: GAGVSQSPSNKVTEKGKDVELRCDPISGHTALYWYRQSLGQGLEFLIYFQGNSAPDKSGLPSDRFSAERTGGSVSTLTIQRTQQEDSAVYLCASSSKAVERGSSYNEQFFGPGTRLTVL.